These 19 T cell receptor beta chains were sequenced from one sample in a study of neurological immune-mediated disorders. TCRdb recomputed calls from the 5' RACE reads with MiXCR, one row per CDR3 protein. The sample records around 47,000 distinct CDR3 sequences, about 13% being singletons. Sequenced input: PBMCs. These receptors were obtained from a female donor in good health.

This clonotype was found many times. The chain has TRBV27 and TRBJ2-1; 7 bases agree with TRBD2. Germline V CDR1 and CDR2: MNHEY, SMNVEV (reference sequence). V gave up 7 bases and J gave up 3 bases; unmatched junction bases: 6. This CDR3 spans 14 amino acids. The CDR3 DNA is TGTGCCAGCACTTCTAGCGGTTTCTACAATGAGCAGTTCTTC. This codes for CASTSSGFYNEQFF.

This clonotype showed up many times. This chain links TRBV12-3 or TRBV12-4 with TRBJ1-1; D gene unclear. CDR3 length: 16 residues. The V end was cut by 5 bases, the J end by 0 bases, with 16 bases between. The CDR3 protein is CASSPHPADVNTEAFF. CDR3 DNA sequence: TGTGCCAGCAGTCCCCACCCGGCGGACGTGAACACTGAAGCTTTCTTT.

The table lists this clonotype with many counts. V is TRBV20-1 and J is TRBJ2-1, with 11 bases that match TRBD2. Germline V CDR1 and CDR2: DFQATT, SNEGSKA (reference sequence). With V trimmed by 6 bases and J by 5 bases, 6 bases remained unmatched. The length of the CDR3 is 14 residues. The CDR3 reads CSAEGLADNNEQFF. As DNA, the CDR3 is TGCAGTGCCGAGGGACTAGCGGATAACAATGAGCAGTTCTTC.

This clonotype was seen ten or more times. The V gene is TRBV24-1, the J gene TRBJ2-7; possible D gene TRBD1, 6 bases. CDR1 KGHDR and CDR2 SFDVKD come from the germline V gene. Trimming cost V 4 bases and J 3 bases, with 15 bases left between them. The CDR3 is 15 residues long. The CDR3 DNA sequence: TGTGCCACCAGTGAATCGGGGACAATGGGCTACGAGCAGTACTTC. Its translation is CATSESGTMGYEQYF.

This clonotype was seen many times. This chain uses TRBV6-9 with TRBJ2-1, with a tentative D call TRBD2 (5 bases). This CDR3 spans 11 amino acids. Between the trimmed V and J ends, which lost 9 bases and 7 bases, there was a span of 10 bases. Per germline, CDR1 MNHGY and CDR2 SVAAGI. CDR3 bases: TGTGCCAGTAGAGGGTGGAATGAGCAGTTCTTC. It yields the protein CASRGWNEQFF.

Only one count was recorded for this clonotype. A much larger clone lies one base from this, so it may be a read error. Here the CDR3 DNA reads TGTGCCAGCAGCTTATTGACAGGAGTAAATTCAACCCTCCACTTT. It specifies CASSLLTGVNSTLHF. This rearrangement joins TRBV7-2 to TRBJ1-6; D is perhaps TRBD1 (6 bases). In germline, CDR1 is SGHTA, CDR2 FQGNSA. The CDR3 runs to 15 residues.

There are many counts of this clonotype. The chain uses TRBV5-1 and TRBJ1-6; 9 positions agree with TRBD1. V was clipped by 3 bases and J by 8 bases; unmatched bases: 3. The CDR3 sequence is 14 residues long. Germline V gene data show CDR1 as SGHRS and CDR2 as YFSETQ. CDR3 bases: TGCGCCAGCAGCTGGGGACAGGGAGATTCACCCCTCCACTTT. Translation gives CASSWGQGDSPLHF.

This clonotype was detected many times. The V call is TRBV5-1, the J call TRBJ2-2, with TRBD2 as a possible D gene (5 bases). V lost 3 bases to trimming and J lost 4 bases, with 7 bases between them. CDR3 length: 13 amino acids. Looked up from germline, CDR1 is SGHRS and CDR2 is YFSETQ. The CDR3 DNA follows: TGCGCCAGCAGCTGGACTCTCACCGGGGAGCTGTTTTTT. Encoded protein: CASSWTLTGELFF. The complete variable domain, with remaining parts taken from reference TRBV5-1 and TRBJ2-2, reads KAGVTQTPRYLIKTRGQQVTLSCSPISGHRSVSWYQQTPGQGLQFLFEYFSETQRNKGNFPGRFSGRQFSNSRSEMNVSTLELGDSALYLCASSWTLTGELFFGEGSRLTVL.

A word on this clonotype: A read error is possible here, since a much larger clone lies one base away. The V and J genes are TRBV29-1 and TRBJ2-3; D not certain. The germline CDR1 and CDR2 sequences are SQVTM and ANQGSEA. V shed 8 bases and J shed 0 bases, with 12 bases lying between them. The CDR3 runs to 13 residues. For the CDR3, the DNA is TGCAGCCTGAGAAGTGCCAGCACAGATACGCAGTATTTT. Residues: CSLRSASTDTQYF.

This clonotype was seen ten or more times. The V call is TRBV10-2, the J call TRBJ1-1, with no clear D. The CDR3 runs 15 residues. In germline, CDR1 is WSHSY, CDR2 SAAADI. V lost 0 bases to trimming and J lost 1 base, with 9 bases between them. CDR3 in amino acids: CASSESVGKNTEAFF. CDR3 sequence (DNA): TGCGCCAGCAGTGAGTCGGTCGGGAAGAACACTGAAGCTTTCTTT.

This clonotype was seen many times. V and J are TRBV6-5 and TRBJ2-3, with D perhaps TRBD1 or TRBD2 (5 bases each). The CDR3 is 12 amino acids. The V gene lost 6 bases and the J gene lost 5 bases, with 9 bases spanning the gap. CDR1 and CDR2 (germline): MNHEY, SVGAGI. The CDR3 protein is CASRGPGDTQYF. In DNA form, the CDR3 reads TGTGCCAGCAGGGGACCGGGAGATACGCAGTATTTT.

This clonotype was recorded at least ten times. The V and J genes are TRBV3-1 and TRBJ1-1; no definite D call. This CDR3 has 11 residues. CDR1 LGHDT and CDR2 YNNKEL come from the germline V gene (reference sequence). V dropped 3 bases and J dropped 8 bases, with 7 bases sitting between them. CDR3 region: CASSQGSEAFF. CDR3 DNA: TGTGCCAGCAGCCAGGGGTCAGAAGCTTTCTTT.

Ten or more counts support this clonotype. The V call is TRBV3-1, the J call TRBJ2-1, with 8 bases that match TRBD1. This CDR3 has 15 residues. V shed 4 bases and J 4 bases; nucleotides not matched to a gene: 6. Germline CDR1 LGHDT, CDR2 YNNKEL (reference sequence). The CDR3 coding sequence is TGTGCCAGCAGCCCAAGGACAGGGTTTTACAATGAGCAGTTCTTC. Translated: CASSPRTGFYNEQFF.

This clonotype was picked up many times. The chain couples TRBV5-1 to TRBJ1-1, with D possibly being TRBD1 (5 bases). Germline V lookup: CDR1 SGHRS, CDR2 YFSETQ. The CDR3 contains 16 residues. V was shortened by 0 bases and J by 1 base, with 13 bases between the two germline ends. The CDR3 DNA sequence: TGCGCCAGCAGCTTGGCCCCCGCCGGGGGGAACACTGAAGCTTTCTTT. Amino acids: CASSLAPAGGNTEAFF.

This clonotype was seen ten or more times. The chain joins TRBV12-3 or TRBV12-4 to TRBJ2-7, with D hard to call. V gave up 4 bases and J gave up 5 bases, with 15 bases separating them. The CDR3 extends over 14 amino acids. The DNA for the CDR3 is TGTGCCAGCAGTTATACCCGGAAGACTGACGAGCAGTACTTC. This codes for CASSYTRKTDEQYF.

This clonotype was observed many times. V and J are TRBV12-3 or TRBV12-4 and TRBJ2-3; tentatively, D is TRBD1 (5 bases). Deletions cut 4 bases from V and 2 bases from J, with 13 bases between. This CDR3 has 15 residues. This CDR3 is CASSSTGTVTDTQYF. Here the CDR3 DNA reads TGTGCCAGCAGTTCCACAGGAACGGTCACAGATACGCAGTATTTT.

This clonotype was counted many times. The chain has TRBV3-1 and TRBJ1-6; D is unresolved. V was shortened by 8 bases and J by 8 bases, with 13 bases between the two germline ends. In germline, CDR1 is LGHDT, CDR2 YNNKEL (reference sequence). This CDR3 has 13 residues. CDR3 sequence reads: CASGRTEDSPLHF. CDR3 nucleotide sequence: TGTGCCAGCGGGAGGACGGAAGATTCACCCCTCCACTTT.

As regards this clonotype: A read error may be the cause here, since a much bigger clone is one base away. The chain is built from TRBV28 and TRBJ2-3, with D possibly matching TRBD1 (6 bases). The germline gives CDR1 MDHEN, CDR2 SYDVKM. The CDR3 has 15 amino acids. Trimming pared 5 bases from V and 1 base from J, leaving 13 bases between. CDR3: CASSTQGRCTDTQYF. Written as DNA, the CDR3 is TGTGCCAGCAGTACACAGGGCAGGTGCACAGATACGCAGTATTTT.

This clonotype was picked up many times. The chain joins TRBV5-1 to TRBJ1-2; D uncertain. The CDR3 covers 14 residues. V was cut by 4 bases and J by 3 bases, with 13 bases left in between. The germline V gene has CDR1 SGHRS and CDR2 YFSETQ. Here the CDR3 DNA reads TGCGCCAGCAGCGGGGATGGACTCTACTATGGCTACACCTTC. It yields the protein CASSGDGLYYGYTF.